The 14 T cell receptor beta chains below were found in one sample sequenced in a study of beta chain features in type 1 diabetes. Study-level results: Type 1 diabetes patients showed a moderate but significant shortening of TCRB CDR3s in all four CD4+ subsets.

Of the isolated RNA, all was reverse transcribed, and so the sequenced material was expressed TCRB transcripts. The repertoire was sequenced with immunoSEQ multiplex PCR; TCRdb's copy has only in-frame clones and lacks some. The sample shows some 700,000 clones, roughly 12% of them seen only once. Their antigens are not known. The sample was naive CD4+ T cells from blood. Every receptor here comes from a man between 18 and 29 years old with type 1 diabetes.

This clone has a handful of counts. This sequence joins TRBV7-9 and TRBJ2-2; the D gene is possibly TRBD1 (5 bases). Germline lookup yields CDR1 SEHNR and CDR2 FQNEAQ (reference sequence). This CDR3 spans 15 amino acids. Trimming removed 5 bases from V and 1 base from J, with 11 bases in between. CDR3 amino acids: CASSVGRENTGELFF. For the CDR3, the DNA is TGTGCCAGCAGCGTGGGCAGGGAGAACACCGGGGAGCTGTTTTTT.

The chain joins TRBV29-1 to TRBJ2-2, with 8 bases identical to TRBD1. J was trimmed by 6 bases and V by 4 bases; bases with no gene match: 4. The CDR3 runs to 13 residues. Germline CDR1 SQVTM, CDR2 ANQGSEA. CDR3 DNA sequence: TGCAGCGTTGCCGAACAGGGGGCCGGGGAGCTGTTTTTT. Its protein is CSVAEQGAGELFF.

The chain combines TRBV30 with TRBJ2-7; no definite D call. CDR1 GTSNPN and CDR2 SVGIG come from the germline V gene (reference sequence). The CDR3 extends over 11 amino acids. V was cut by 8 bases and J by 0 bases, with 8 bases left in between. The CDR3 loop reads CALGLSYEQYF. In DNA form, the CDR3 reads TGTGCCCTCGGCCTCTCCTACGAGCAGTACTTC.

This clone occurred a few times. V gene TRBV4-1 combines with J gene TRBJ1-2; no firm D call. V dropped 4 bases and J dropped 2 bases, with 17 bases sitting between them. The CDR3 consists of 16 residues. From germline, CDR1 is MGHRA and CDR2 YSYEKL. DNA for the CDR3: TGCGCCAGCAGCCCCAATCCAACCCAGTGGAACTATGGCTACACCTTC. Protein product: CASSPNPTQWNYGYTF.

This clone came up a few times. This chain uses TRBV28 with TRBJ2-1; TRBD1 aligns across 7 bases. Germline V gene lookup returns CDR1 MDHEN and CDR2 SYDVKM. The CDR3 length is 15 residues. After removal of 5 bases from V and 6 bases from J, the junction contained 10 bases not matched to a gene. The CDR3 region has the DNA TGTGCCAGCAGTCCGCTTACACGACAGGGCAATGAGCAGTTCTTC. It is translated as CASSPLTRQGNEQFF.

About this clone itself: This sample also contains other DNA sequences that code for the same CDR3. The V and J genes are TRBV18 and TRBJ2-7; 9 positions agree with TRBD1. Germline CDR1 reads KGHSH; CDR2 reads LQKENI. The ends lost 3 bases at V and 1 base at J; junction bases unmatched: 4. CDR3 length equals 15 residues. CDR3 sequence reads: CASSPSGTGSYEQYF. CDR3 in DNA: TGTGCCAGCTCACCGTCCGGGACAGGGTCCTACGAGCAGTACTTC.

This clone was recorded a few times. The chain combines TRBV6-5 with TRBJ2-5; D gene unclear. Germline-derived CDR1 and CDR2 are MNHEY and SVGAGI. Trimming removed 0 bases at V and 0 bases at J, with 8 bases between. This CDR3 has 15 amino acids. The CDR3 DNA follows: TGTGCCAGCAGTTACTCGGAAATGAACCAAGAGACCCAGTACTTC. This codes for CASSYSEMNQETQYF.

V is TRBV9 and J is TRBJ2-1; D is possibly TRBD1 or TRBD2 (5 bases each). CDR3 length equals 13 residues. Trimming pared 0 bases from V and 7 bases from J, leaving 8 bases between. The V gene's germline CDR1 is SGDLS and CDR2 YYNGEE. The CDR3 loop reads CASSVAGQNEQFF. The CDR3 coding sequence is TGTGCCAGCAGCGTAGCGGGGCAGAATGAGCAGTTCTTC.

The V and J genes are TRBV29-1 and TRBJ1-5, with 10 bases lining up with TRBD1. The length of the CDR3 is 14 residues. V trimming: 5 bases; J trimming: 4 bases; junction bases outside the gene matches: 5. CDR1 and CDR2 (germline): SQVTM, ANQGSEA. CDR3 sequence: CSVQDRGSNQPQHF. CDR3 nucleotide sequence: TGCAGCGTTCAGGACAGGGGGTCTAATCAGCCCCAGCATTTT. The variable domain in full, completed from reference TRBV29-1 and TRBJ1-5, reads SAVISQKPSRDICQRGTSLTIQCQVDSQVTMMFWYRQQPGQSLTLIATANQGSEATYESGFVIDKFPISRPNLTFSTLTVSNMSPEDSSIYLCSVQDRGSNQPQHFGDGTRLSIL.

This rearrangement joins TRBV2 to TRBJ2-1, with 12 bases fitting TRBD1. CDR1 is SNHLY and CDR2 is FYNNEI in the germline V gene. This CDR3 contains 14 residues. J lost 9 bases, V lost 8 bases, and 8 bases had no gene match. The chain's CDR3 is CASAAGTGGGEQFF. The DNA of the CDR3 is TGTGCCAGCGCCGCCGGGACAGGGGGCGGTGAGCAGTTCTTC.

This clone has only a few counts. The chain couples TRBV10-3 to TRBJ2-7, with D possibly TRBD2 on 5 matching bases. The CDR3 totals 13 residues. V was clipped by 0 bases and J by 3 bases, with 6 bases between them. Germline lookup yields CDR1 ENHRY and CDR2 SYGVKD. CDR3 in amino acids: CAISESSVYEQYF. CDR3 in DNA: TGTGCCATCAGTGAGTCTAGCGTCTACGAGCAGTACTTC.

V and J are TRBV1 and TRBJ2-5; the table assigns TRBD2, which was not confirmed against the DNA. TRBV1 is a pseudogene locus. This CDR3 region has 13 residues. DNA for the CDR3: TGCACCAGCAGCCGAGCGGGAGGGGAGACCCAGTACTTC. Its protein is CTSSRAGGETQYF.

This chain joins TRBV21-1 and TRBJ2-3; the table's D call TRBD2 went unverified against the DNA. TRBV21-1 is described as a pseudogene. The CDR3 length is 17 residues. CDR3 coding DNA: TGTGCCAGCAGCAATCGGCTAGCGGGGGGTAGCACAGATACGCAGTATTTT. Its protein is CASSNRLAGGSTDTQYF.

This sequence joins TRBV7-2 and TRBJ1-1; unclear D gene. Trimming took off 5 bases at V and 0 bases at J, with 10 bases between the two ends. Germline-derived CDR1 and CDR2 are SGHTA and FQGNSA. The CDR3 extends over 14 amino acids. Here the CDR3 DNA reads TGTGCCAGCAGCCCCCTGACGGTGAACACTGAAGCTTTCTTT. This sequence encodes CASSPLTVNTEAFF.